This TCR beta chain was recovered during a study of blood T cell repertoires in COVID-19. The CDR3 runs to 12 residues. Trimming left V 3 bases short and J 3 bases short, with 6 bases between. Germline CDR1 and CDR2: SGHDT and YYEEEE. Adults between about 18 and 89 years of age took part from under 25 US areas. Cohorts were based on clinical histories the participants reported. Repertoires were generated with immunoSEQ multiplex PCR, while TCRdb's copy carries only in-frame clones and drops some. Here the sample spans roughly 230,000 clones, 82% being singletons. The receptor comes from an older woman who had recovered from COVID-19. The V call is TRBV5-6, the J call TRBJ1-2; no definite D call. What was sequenced was PBMCs or T cells enriched from blood (not recorded which). CDR3 protein: CASSWSDYGYTF. The CDR3 nucleotides are TGTGCCAGCAGCTGGTCGGACTATGGCTACACCTTC. Full variable domain (outside the CDR3, taken from reference TRBV5-6 and TRBJ1-2): DAGVTQSPTHLIKTRGQQVTLRCSPKSGHDTVSWYQQALGQGPQFIFQYYEEEERQRGNFPDRFSGHQFPNYSSELNVNALLLGDSALYLCASSWSDYGYTFGSGTRLTVV.